This T cell receptor beta chain stems from a study of T cells after yellow fever vaccination. This clonotype has only a few counts. Antigen unknown. Findings and caveats of the study: The booster response re-showed most primary clones: about 96% CD4, approximately 90% CD8. A small proportion of clonotypes was detected in both the CD4 and CD8 compartments.

This CDR3 region has 14 residues. Germline V gene data show CDR1 as MNHEY and CDR2 as SVGAGI. The V gene lost 8 bases and the J gene lost 3 bases, with 14 bases spanning the gap. A 5'RACE template-switching step, the method used to make TCR cDNA, added a universal primer site and UMIs. One entry per CDR3 protein, called by TCRdb with MiXCR from the 5' RACE reads. Of 550,000 or so distinct CDR3 sequences in the sample, 15% to 20% are singletons; the top ten hold over 11%. The sequence came from a man aged 25-45 years who received the YFV17D yellow fever vaccine. Specimen: PBMCs, collected 15 days after the yellow fever booster vaccination. The rearrangement links TRBV6-5 to TRBJ1-5; no firm D call. The CDR3 DNA follows: TGTGCCAGCGCTCCGGGCAGGAACAATCAGCCCCAGCATTTT. Protein sequence: CASAPGRNNQPQHF.